Listed below are T cell receptor beta chains from one sample, sequenced in a study of blood T cells in healthy people across ages. MiXCR, applied by TCRdb to the 5' RACE reads, yields one record per CDR3 protein. Of hundreds of thousands of distinct CDR3 sequences listed, roughly 50% are singletons. The source material was blood. Every receptor here comes from a woman between 55 and 75 years old in good health. Each CDR3 is given with its conserved first and last residue. Each record gives: clone size, D gene, V gene, J gene, CDR3 DNA, CDR3 protein. A D gene is named only where the DNA matches it firmly. The size field is filled for only some rows; it gives once, few, many or a size class.

clone size: NA; D gene: TRBD1; V gene: TRBV28; J gene: TRBJ2-7; CDR3 DNA: TGTGCCAGCAGTAGCCGGGACAGACTCTACGAGCAGTACTTC; CDR3 protein: CASSSRDRLYEQYF
clone size: NA; D gene: NA; V gene: TRBV7-2; J gene: TRBJ2-2; CDR3 DNA: TGTGCCAGCGGTTGGGCCGTCGGGGAGCTGTTTTTT; CDR3 protein: CASGWAVGELFF
clone size: once; D gene: NA; V gene: TRBV11-2; J gene: TRBJ1-3; CDR3 DNA: TGTGCCAGCAGCAAGAGGGCTGGAAACACCATATATTTT; CDR3 protein: CASSKRAGNTIYF
clone size: few; D gene: TRBD2; V gene: TRBV7-9; J gene: TRBJ2-1; CDR3 DNA: TGTGCCGGCAGCTTAGTCTATCTAGCGGGGGATGGCTATGAGCAGTTCTTC; CDR3 protein: CAGSLVYLAGDGYEQFF
clone size: once; D gene: TRBD1; V gene: TRBV15; J gene: TRBJ1-2; CDR3 DNA: TGTGCCACCAGCAGAGATATCTCAGGGGGCTTCGGCTACACCTTC; CDR3 protein: CATSRDISGGFGYTF
clone size: NA; D gene: NA; V gene: TRBV20-1; J gene: TRBJ2-7; CDR3 DNA: TGCAGTGCTTACGATTCTAGGAAATACGAGCGGTACTTC; CDR3 protein: CSAYDSRKYERYF
clone size: NA; D gene: NA; V gene: TRBV24-1; J gene: TRBJ2-5; CDR3 DNA: TGTGCCACCAGTGATCCCCAAGGGACCCAGTACTTC; CDR3 protein: CATSDPQGTQYF
clone size: NA; D gene: NA; V gene: TRBV7-2; J gene: TRBJ2-2; CDR3 DNA: TGTGCCAGCAGCTTAGCCGTGGGGAACGCCGGGGAGCTGTTTTTT; CDR3 protein: CASSLAVGNAGELFF
clone size: NA; D gene: NA; V gene: TRBV28; J gene: TRBJ2-7; CDR3 DNA: TGTGCCAGCAGACCTTACAGGGCTCACTCCTACGAGCAGTACTTC; CDR3 protein: CASRPYRAHSYEQYF
clone size: NA; D gene: TRBD2; V gene: TRBV25-1; J gene: TRBJ2-1; CDR3 DNA: TGTGCCAGCAGTGAATATGGGAGCGGGGTATACAATGAGCAGTTCTTC; CDR3 protein: CASSEYGSGVYNEQFF
clone size: NA; D gene: NA; V gene: TRBV6-1; J gene: TRBJ1-6; CDR3 DNA: TGTGCCAGCAAAACCGGGAGTAATTCACCCCTCCACTTT; CDR3 protein: CASKTGSNSPLHF
clone size: NA; D gene: TRBD1; V gene: TRBV6-6; J gene: TRBJ2-6; CDR3 DNA: TGTGCCAGCAGTTATCAGGGGGCAAGCTCTGGGGCCAACGTCCTGACTTTC; CDR3 protein: CASSYQGASSGANVLTF
clone size: NA; D gene: NA; V gene: TRBV24-1; J gene: TRBJ1-5; CDR3 DNA: TGTGCCCCCCCAGGGCAATTTAGCAATCAGCCCCAGCATTTT; CDR3 protein: CAPPGQFSNQPQHF
clone size: NA; D gene: NA; V gene: TRBV29-1; J gene: TRBJ1-1; CDR3 DNA: TGCAGCTCTGTAGACAGTCCGGCTGAAGCTTTCTTT; CDR3 protein: CSSVDSPAEAFF
clone size: NA; D gene: TRBD2; V gene: TRBV20-1; J gene: TRBJ2-1; CDR3 DNA: TGCAGTGCTCTGACTAGCGGGAGGGACGCCGAGCAGTTCTTC; CDR3 protein: CSALTSGRDAEQFF
clone size: NA; D gene: TRBD2; V gene: TRBV15; J gene: TRBJ2-3; CDR3 DNA: TGTGCCACCAGCAGCCGTAGCGGGAGGGCCTTAAGGACAGATACGCAGTATTTT; CDR3 protein: CATSSRSGRALRTDTQYF
clone size: few; D gene: NA; V gene: TRBV24-1; J gene: TRBJ2-7; CDR3 DNA: TGTGCCACCAGTGATGGAAGCTCCTACGAGCAGTACTTC; CDR3 protein: CATSDGSSYEQYF
clone size: NA; D gene: TRBD2; V gene: TRBV20-1; J gene: TRBJ2-1; CDR3 DNA: TGCAGTGCTCAGAGACCAGCGGGAGTGGGGAATGAGCAGTTCTTC; CDR3 protein: CSAQRPAGVGNEQFF
clone size: NA; D gene: NA; V gene: TRBV7-8; J gene: TRBJ2-1; CDR3 DNA: TGTGCCAGCAGCTTAGGAGTGGACGAGCAGTTCTTC; CDR3 protein: CASSLGVDEQFF
clone size: NA; D gene: NA; V gene: TRBV19; J gene: TRBJ2-7; CDR3 DNA: TGTGCCAGTAGTATGGCAGGCCGTCTAACCTACGAGCAGTACTTC; CDR3 protein: CASSMAGRLTYEQYF
clone size: NA; D gene: NA; V gene: TRBV4-1; J gene: TRBJ1-2; CDR3 DNA: TGCGCCAGCAGCCCCTTAGGACTCGACTATGGCTACACCTTC; CDR3 protein: CASSPLGLDYGYTF
clone size: once; D gene: TRBD2; V gene: TRBV28; J gene: TRBJ2-1; CDR3 DNA: TGTGCCAGCAGTCTCCATCGACGAGCGGGAGGCAATGAGCAGTTCTTC; CDR3 protein: CASSLHRRAGGNEQFF
clone size: once; D gene: TRBD2; V gene: TRBV7-2; J gene: TRBJ2-1; CDR3 DNA: TGTGCCAGCAGCTTAGCAAGTGGGAGGGCCAGGAATGAGCAGTTCTTC; CDR3 protein: CASSLASGRARNEQFF
clone size: NA; D gene: NA; V gene: TRBV10-3; J gene: TRBJ2-6; CDR3 DNA: TGTGCCATCAGTAGGGGATCTGGGGCCAACGTCCTGACTTTC; CDR3 protein: CAISRGSGANVLTF
clone size: few; D gene: TRBD1; V gene: TRBV20-1; J gene: TRBJ2-1; CDR3 DNA: TGCAGTGCCCCTCGACAGGGGGCGGGTGAGCAGTTCTTC; CDR3 protein: CSAPRQGAGEQFF
clone size: NA; D gene: NA; V gene: TRBV7-3; J gene: TRBJ1-1; CDR3 DNA: TGTGCCGGCAGCTTAAAGGGCGGGAACACTGAAGCTTTCTTT; CDR3 protein: CAGSLKGGNTEAFF
clone size: NA; D gene: TRBD2; V gene: TRBV20-1; J gene: TRBJ2-1; CDR3 DNA: TGCAGTGCTAGACCCGGAGCGGGAGTCGGCTACAATGAGCAGTTCTTC; CDR3 protein: CSARPGAGVGYNEQFF
clone size: NA; D gene: TRBD2; V gene: TRBV20-1; J gene: TRBJ2-3; CDR3 DNA: TGCAGTACCAACCTCCCGGGACTAGCGGGAGTAGATACGCAGTATTTT; CDR3 protein: CSTNLPGLAGVDTQYF
clone size: NA; D gene: TRBD2; V gene: TRBV27; J gene: TRBJ2-5; CDR3 DNA: TGTGCCAGCAGTTCCCGGGGGACTAGCGGGGAAGAGACCCAGTACTTC; CDR3 protein: CASSSRGTSGEETQYF
clone size: few; D gene: NA; V gene: TRBV20-1; J gene: TRBJ2-3; CDR3 DNA: TGCAGTGCCCAGGGGCCCCAGGCTTACACAGATACGCAGTATTTT; CDR3 protein: CSAQGPQAYTDTQYF
clone size: few; D gene: NA; V gene: TRBV4-3; J gene: TRBJ2-7; CDR3 DNA: TGCGCCAGCAGCCAAGATGGGACACACTCCTACGAGCAGTACTTC; CDR3 protein: CASSQDGTHSYEQYF
clone size: few; D gene: TRBD2; V gene: TRBV20-1; J gene: TRBJ2-4; CDR3 DNA: TGCAGCAGCCGGGGGGGCATTCAGTACTTC; CDR3 protein: CSSRGGIQYF
clone size: NA; D gene: TRBD2; V gene: TRBV5-1; J gene: TRBJ2-1; CDR3 DNA: TGCGCCAGCAGCGGACTAGCGGGAGCCGGCAATGAGCAGTTCTTC; CDR3 protein: CASSGLAGAGNEQFF
clone size: once; D gene: NA; V gene: TRBV20-1; J gene: TRBJ2-2; CDR3 DNA: TGCAGTGCTAGAGTCCCTGGGGTCACCGGGGAGCTGTTTTTT; CDR3 protein: CSARVPGVTGELFF
clone size: few; D gene: NA; V gene: TRBV10-3; J gene: TRBJ2-5; CDR3 DNA: TGTGCCATCAGTGTAGGGAATCGAGAGACCCAGTACTTC; CDR3 protein: CAISVGNRETQYF
clone size: NA; D gene: NA; V gene: TRBV29-1; J gene: TRBJ2-4; CDR3 DNA: TGCAGCGTTGCAGGGAACTTAGCCAAAAACATTCAGTACTTC; CDR3 protein: CSVAGNLAKNIQYF
clone size: NA; D gene: NA; V gene: TRBV2; J gene: TRBJ2-6; CDR3 DNA: TGTGCCAGCAGTGAAGCGCAGCTCTCTGGGGCCAACGTCCTGACTTTC; CDR3 protein: CASSEAQLSGANVLTF
clone size: once; D gene: NA; V gene: TRBV5-1; J gene: TRBJ2-1; CDR3 DNA: TGCGCCAGCAGCTTGGTTCTAGATGATGAGCAGTTCTTC; CDR3 protein: CASSLVLDDEQFF
clone size: NA; D gene: TRBD1; V gene: TRBV7-2; J gene: TRBJ2-5; CDR3 DNA: TGTGCCAGCACCCAGAGACCCGGACAGGGGCGCCAAGAGACCCAGTACTTC; CDR3 protein: CASTQRPGQGRQETQYF
clone size: NA; D gene: NA; V gene: TRBV27; J gene: TRBJ1-1; CDR3 DNA: TGTGCCAGCAGTTTATCCAGCAAGAACACTGAAGCTTTCTTT; CDR3 protein: CASSLSSKNTEAFF
clone size: NA; D gene: TRBD1; V gene: TRBV12-3/TRBV12-4; J gene: TRBJ2-6; CDR3 DNA: TGTGCCAGCAGTTTAACCGGGACAGGGGGTCCCAACGTCCTGACTTTC; CDR3 protein: CASSLTGTGGPNVLTF
clone size: NA; D gene: TRBD2; V gene: TRBV11-2; J gene: TRBJ2-1; CDR3 DNA: TGTGCCAGCAGCTTAGATGGAGTTGGGACTAGTATTTACAATGAGCAGTTCTTC; CDR3 protein: CASSLDGVGTSIYNEQFF
clone size: NA; D gene: TRBD1; V gene: TRBV18; J gene: TRBJ2-4; CDR3 DNA: TGTGCCAGCTCACCAGGGAGCCGGACAGGGAAGGCCAAAAACATTCAGTACTTC; CDR3 protein: CASSPGSRTGKAKNIQYF
clone size: once; D gene: NA; V gene: TRBV12-3/TRBV12-4; J gene: TRBJ1-6; CDR3 DNA: TGTGCCAGCACCCACATAAATAATTCACCCCTCCACTTT; CDR3 protein: CASTHINNSPLHF
clone size: NA; D gene: NA; V gene: TRBV5-4; J gene: TRBJ2-7; CDR3 DNA: TGTGCCAGCAGCTTGTTCAACTCCTACGAGCAGTACTTC; CDR3 protein: CASSLFNSYEQYF
clone size: NA; D gene: TRBD1; V gene: TRBV7-9; J gene: TRBJ1-6; CDR3 DNA: TGTGCCAGCAGCCCGGCGACAGGGGGCGGTAATTCACCCCTCCACTTT; CDR3 protein: CASSPATGGGNSPLHF
clone size: NA; D gene: NA; V gene: TRBV7-2; J gene: TRBJ2-7; CDR3 DNA: TGTGCCAGCAGCTTAGAGCGGGCCCTTTACGAGCAGTACTTC; CDR3 protein: CASSLERALYEQYF
clone size: NA; D gene: TRBD1; V gene: TRBV18; J gene: TRBJ2-7; CDR3 DNA: TGTGCCAGCTCATCCGGGACAGCCACGACATACGAGCAGTACTTC; CDR3 protein: CASSSGTATTYEQYF
clone size: few; D gene: TRBD2; V gene: TRBV5-1; J gene: TRBJ2-7; CDR3 DNA: TGCGCCAGCAGCTTAGACGTACTAGCGGGAGGGCCAGCCTACGAGCAGTACTTC; CDR3 protein: CASSLDVLAGGPAYEQYF
clone size: few; D gene: NA; V gene: TRBV7-2; J gene: TRBJ2-7; CDR3 DNA: TGTGCCAGCAGCTTAGAACAGGGAAGCGAGCAGTACTTC; CDR3 protein: CASSLEQGSEQYF
clone size: few; D gene: TRBD2; V gene: TRBV12-3/TRBV12-4; J gene: TRBJ2-3; CDR3 DNA: TGTGCCAGCAGTTGGGGACTAGCGGGAGGAACAGATACGCAGTATTTT; CDR3 protein: CASSWGLAGGTDTQYF